One sample yielded the 28 T cell receptor beta chains listed below, sequenced in a study of blood T cell repertoires in COVID-19 (dated by TCRdb to about 2020). Preparation of the library involved the immunoSEQ multiplex PCR assay. In its TCRdb copy, this immuneACCESS table keeps in-frame sequences only and misses some clones. Where compared with another copy, unresolved V genes explain less than half of these, and the others have no known cause. The sample table shows some 200,000 clones, and around nine tenths are seen once. In total, the top ten clones hold roughly 0.77% of the sample. The sequencing sample was made of PBMCs or T cells enriched from blood (not recorded which). These receptors all come from a woman aged 18-30 years who had recovered from COVID-19.

The chain recombines TRBV28 with TRBJ2-7; 11 positions agree with TRBD1. This CDR3 is built from 17 residues. V lost 3 bases and J lost 5; bases outside the gene matches: 12. Per germline, CDR1 MDHEN and CDR2 SYDVKM. The CDR3 region has the DNA TGTGCCAGCAGTTTCTGGGACAGGGGGGTTTTTAGGGACGAGCAGTACTTC. As protein: CASSFWDRGVFRDEQYF.

The chain links TRBV10-3 to TRBJ2-5; D is perhaps TRBD2 (7 bases). CDR3 length equals 13 residues. The V gene lost 7 bases and the J gene lost 2 bases, with 11 bases spanning the gap. Germline CDR1 is ENHRY and CDR2 is SYGVKD. CDR3 residues: CAIIGGGQETQYF. The CDR3 DNA is TGTGCCATCATAGGGGGGGGTCAAGAGACCCAGTACTTC.

V usage is TRBV7-9 and J usage is TRBJ2-1, with D possibly TRBD1 on 5 matching bases. CDR1 and CDR2 from the germline V gene are SEHNR and FQNEAQ (reference sequence). The CDR3 sequence is 16 residues long. The V and J ends lost 4 bases and 1 base respectively, with 14 bases between them. In DNA, the CDR3 is TGTGCCAGCAGCTCCGGTACTGGGGCTTCCTACAATGAGCAGTTCTTC. Translation: CASSSGTGASYNEQFF.

The rearrangement uses TRBV9 and TRBJ2-1; 7 nucleotides line up with TRBD2. CDR1 and CDR2 (germline): SGDLS, YYNGEE. The junction had 3 bases not matched to a gene; V was cut back by 3 bases and J by 0 bases. The CDR3 length is 15 residues. The CDR3: CASSDGRSSYNEQFF. CDR3 bases: TGTGCCAGCAGCGACGGGAGGAGCTCCTACAATGAGCAGTTCTTC. Full variable domain (outside the CDR3, taken from reference TRBV9 and TRBJ2-1): DSGVTQTPKHLITATGQRVTLRCSPRSGDLSVYWYQQSLDQGLQFLIQYYNGEERAKGNILERFSAQQFPDLHSELNLSSLELGDSALYFCASSDGRSSYNEQFFGPGTRLTVL.

The chain combines TRBV7-9 with TRBJ2-5; 14 bases map to TRBD2. Trimming took 5 bases from V and 4 from J; bases not matched to a gene: 3. Germline values: CDR1 SEHNR, CDR2 FQNEAQ (reference sequence). The CDR3 spans 15 residues. This CDR3 is CASSQGTSGRETQYF. In nucleotides, the CDR3 is TGTGCCAGCAGCCAGGGGACTAGCGGGAGAGAGACCCAGTACTTC.

The gene calls are TRBV28 and TRBJ1-3; a possible D gene is TRBD1 (6 bases). The germline V gene encodes CDR1 MDHEN and CDR2 SYDVKM. There are 14 residues in the CDR3. V gave up 8 bases and J gave up 3 bases, with 14 bases separating them. In nucleotides, the CDR3 is TGTGCCAGCGGGGGCGTGGGAGATGGAAACACCATATATTTT. This encodes CASGGVGDGNTIYF.

The V and J genes are TRBV30 and TRBJ1-1, with no clear D. With 1 base removed from V and 4 bases from J, the gap between germline ends came to 19 bases. The CDR3 has 16 amino acids. Germline V gene data show CDR1 as GTSNPN and CDR2 as SVGIG (reference sequence). The CDR3 coding sequence is TGTGCCTGGAGTGAAGATTATCTAAGGAGAGGCACTGAAGCTTTCTTT. Its protein product is CAWSEDYLRRGTEAFF.

V usage is TRBV30 and J usage is TRBJ2-7; the match to TRBD2 covers 12 bases. CDR3 length: 17 amino acids. Trimming cost V 3 bases and J 3 bases; bases outside gene matches: 12. The germline CDR1 and CDR2 sequences are GTSNPN and SVGIG (reference sequence). The CDR3 sequence: CAWRPGLAGSMHYEQYF. The CDR3 DNA reads as TGTGCCTGGAGGCCCGGACTAGCGGGGAGCATGCACTACGAGCAGTACTTC.

The chain carries TRBV11-2 and TRBJ2-7, with a weak D call TRBD1 (5 bases). The CDR3 runs to 15 residues. Germline lookup yields CDR1 SGHAT and CDR2 FQNNGV. V lost 3 bases, J lost 0 bases, and 12 bases lay in between. The CDR3 DNA follows: TGTGCCAGCAGCTTTGGGGCTTCCAACTCCTACGAGCAGTACTTC. It codes for CASSFGASNSYEQYF.

This chain links TRBV27 with TRBJ2-1, with 9 bases aligning to TRBD1. The CDR3 totals 15 residues. V trimming: 5 bases; J trimming: 5 bases; junction bases outside the gene matches: 7. CDR1 is MNHEY and CDR2 is SMNVEV in the germline V gene (reference sequence). This CDR3 is CASSPGQGINNEQFF. For the CDR3, the DNA is TGTGCCAGCAGTCCCGGACAGGGGATAAACAATGAGCAGTTCTTC.

The chain has TRBV28 and TRBJ1-2; D might be TRBD1 (5 bases). Germline-derived CDR1 and CDR2 are MDHEN and SYDVKM. Trimming took off 8 bases at V and 5 bases at J, with 9 bases between the two ends. The CDR3 is made up of 11 amino acids. The CDR3 nucleotides read TGTGCCAGCCAGAACAGGTATGGCTACACCTTC. Its translation: CASQNRYGYTF.

V gene TRBV15 combines with J gene TRBJ2-7, with 10 bases identical to TRBD2. The germline V gene encodes CDR1 LNHNV and CDR2 YYDKDF (reference sequence). The CDR3 has 14 amino acids. V shed 3 bases, J shed 6 bases, and the junction held 5 bases outside the gene matches. This CDR3 is CATSRASGSREQYF. The CDR3 bases are TGTGCCACCAGCAGGGCTAGCGGGAGTCGCGAGCAGTACTTC.

The chain couples TRBV5-1 to TRBJ1-1; D gene uncertain. Between the trimmed V and J ends, which lost 2 bases and 1 base, there was a span of 9 bases. The CDR3 has 14 residues. Germline loops: CDR1 SGHRS, CDR2 YFSETQ. The CDR3 loop is CASSLWRPNTEAFF. The CDR3 DNA reads as TGCGCCAGCAGCTTATGGCGGCCGAACACTGAAGCTTTCTTT.

This rearrangement joins TRBV6-5 to TRBJ2-2; TRBD2 matches at 9 bases. This CDR3 comprises 14 residues. J gave up 5 bases and V 8 bases, and 6 bases lay outside the gene matches. Germline values: CDR1 MNHEY, CDR2 SVGAGI. CDR3 coding DNA: TGTGCCAGCGGGACTAGCATTAGGACCGGGGAGCTGTTTTTT. It encodes CASGTSIRTGELFF.

This chain connects TRBV25-1 to TRBJ2-5, with TRBD2 matching 9 bases. V lost 3 bases and J lost 5; bases outside the gene matches: 4. CDR3 length: 14 amino acids. Germline V gene sequence: CDR1 MGHDK, CDR2 SYGVNS. Written as DNA, the CDR3 is TGTGCCAGCAGTGATTTCGCGGGAGGGGAGACCCAGTACTTC. As protein: CASSDFAGGETQYF.

This chain uses TRBV15 with TRBJ2-5, with 8 bases identical to TRBD1. J was trimmed by 1 base and V by 3 bases; bases with no gene match: 4. Germline V CDR1 and CDR2: LNHNV, YYDKDF (reference sequence). The CDR3 spans 15 residues. CDR3 in DNA: TGTGCCACCAGCAGTGAGGGACAGGCCCAAGAGACCCAGTACTTC. It codes for CATSSEGQAQETQYF. Together with reference TRBV15 and TRBJ2-5, the CDR3 gives the full variable domain: DAMVIQNPRYQVTQFGKPVTLSCSQTLNHNVMYWYQQKSSQAPKLLFHYYDKDFNNEADTPDNFQSRRPNTSFCFLDIRSPGLGDTAMYLCATSSEGQAQETQYFGPGTRLLVL.

The chain is built from TRBV27 and TRBJ2-7, with a weak D call TRBD2 (6 bases). The CDR3 covers 15 residues. V gave up 6 bases and J gave up 2 bases, with 17 bases separating them. Per germline, CDR1 MNHEY and CDR2 SMNVEV (reference sequence). The CDR3 loop reads CASSSSSGSPYEQYF. The CDR3, as DNA: TGTGCCAGCAGCAGTAGCAGCGGGTCGCCCTACGAGCAGTACTTC.

Points on this clone: The same CDR3 arises from other DNA sequences in this sample as well. This chain links TRBV5-1 with TRBJ2-6; D perhaps matches TRBD1 (5 bases). CDR3 length: 18 amino acids. Trimming left V 0 bases short and J 0 bases short, with 13 bases between. Germline V gene sequence: CDR1 SGHRS, CDR2 YFSETQ. The DNA of the CDR3 is TGCGCCAGCAGCTTGGTTACAGGACCCAGCTCTGGGGCCAACGTCCTGACTTTC. Its protein product is CASSLVTGPSSGANVLTF. The variable domain in full, completed from reference TRBV5-1 and TRBJ2-6, reads KAGVTQTPRYLIKTRGQQVTLSCSPISGHRSVSWYQQTPGQGLQFLFEYFSETQRNKGNFPGRFSGRQFSNSRSEMNVSTLELGDSALYLCASSLVTGPSSGANVLTFGAGSRLTVL.

The chain combines TRBV27 with TRBJ2-5, with a weak D call TRBD2 (7 bases). Germline V gene data show CDR1 as MNHEY and CDR2 as SMNVEV (reference sequence). The germline V and J ends were trimmed by 1 base and 5 bases, with 14 bases remaining between them. The CDR3 sequence is 15 residues long. As DNA, the CDR3 is TGTGCCAGCAGTTTATGGCGGGGGCGAGGGGAGACCCAGTACTTC. Encoded protein: CASSLWRGRGETQYF.

V gene TRBV7-9 combines with J gene TRBJ2-7; 9 bases match TRBD1. Germline V gene data show CDR1 as SEHNR and CDR2 as FQNEAQ (reference sequence). The V segment lost 5 bases and the J segment 4 bases; nucleotides outside the gene matches: 9. The CDR3 extends over 15 amino acids. CDR3 region: CASSPSRTGDYEQYF. The CDR3 bases are TGTGCCAGCAGCCCTAGCAGGACAGGGGATTACGAGCAGTACTTC.

The chain employs TRBV5-1 and TRBJ2-7; D might be TRBD1 (5 bases). CDR1 and CDR2 from the germline V gene are SGHRS and YFSETQ. Trimming shortened V by 0 bases and J by 2 bases, and 9 bases separated the two germline ends. CDR3 length: 14 residues. CDR3 loop: CASSLDQGPYEQYF. For the CDR3, the DNA is TGCGCCAGCAGCTTGGATCAGGGTCCCTACGAGCAGTACTTC.

The CDR3: CASSTGRRGTDTQYF. DNA of the CDR3: TGTGCCAGCAGCACCGGGAGGCGGGGCACAGATACGCAGTATTTT. This rearrangement joins TRBV2 to TRBJ2-3, with TRBD2 matching over 7 bases. The germline V gene has CDR1 SNHLY and CDR2 FYNNEI. The CDR3 loop spans 15 amino acids. V shed 6 bases, J shed 1 base, and the junction held 7 bases outside the gene matches. Looking up the rest from reference TRBV2 and TRBJ2-3 gives the full variable domain: EPEVTQTPSHQVTQMGQEVILRCVPISNHLYFYWYRQILGQKVEFLVSFYNNEISEKSEIFDDQFSVERPDGSNFTLKIRSTKLEDSAMYFCASSTGRRGTDTQYFGPGTRLTVL.

The gene calls are TRBV6-2 or TRBV6-3 and TRBJ1-1; D may be TRBD1 (5 bases). V shed 2 bases and J shed 1 base, with 11 bases lying between them. The CDR3 totals 15 residues. The germline V gene has CDR1 MNHEY and CDR2 SVGEGT. The CDR3 DNA sequence: TGTGCCAGCAGTTACCCCCGGGGGGGGAACACTGAAGCTTTCTTT. This sequence encodes CASSYPRGGNTEAFF.

The chain joins TRBV7-3 to TRBJ1-2; D is unresolved. CDR3 length: 13 residues. Germline V CDR1 and CDR2: SGHTA, FQGTGA. V was clipped by 5 bases and J by 5 bases, with 12 bases between them. CDR3 region: CASSPELGYGYTF. CDR3 bases: TGTGCCAGCAGCCCCGAACTAGGGTATGGCTACACCTTC.

V gene TRBV11-2 combines with J gene TRBJ2-3; D remains unclear. Germline CDR1 and CDR2: SGHAT and FQNNGV. This CDR3 spans 14 amino acids. Trimming removed 5 bases at V and 2 bases at J, with 11 bases between. The CDR3 region has the DNA TGTGCCAGCAGCAGTGGCGGAATCACAGATACGCAGTATTTT. Its protein is CASSSGGITDTQYF.

This rearrangement joins TRBV20-1 to TRBJ2-1; 7 positions match TRBD2. The trim removed 3 bases at V and 13 bases at J, leaving 6 bases unmatched. Germline V gene data show CDR1 as DFQATT and CDR2 as SNEGSKA (reference sequence). CDR3 size: 11 residues. The CDR3 region is CSARGLQDQFF. CDR3 nucleotide sequence: TGCAGTGCTAGGGGACTACAGGACCAGTTCTTC.

The genes are TRBV3-1 (or the pseudogene TRBV3-2) and TRBJ2-3; TRBD2 aligns across 9 bases. Looked up from germline, CDR1 is LGHDT and CDR2 is YNNKEL (reference sequence). The CDR3 runs 14 residues. After removal of 6 bases from V and 8 bases from J, the junction contained 9 bases not matched to a gene. The CDR3 sequence: CASSDSGGTLTQYF. CDR3 DNA sequence: TGTGCCAGCAGTGATAGCGGGGGAACCCTTACGCAGTATTTT.

Regarding this clone: Germline is not matched at one junction end, which may reflect a read error. V usage is TRBV7-7 and J usage is TRBJ2-3, with D uncertain. Germline loops: CDR1 SSHAT, CDR2 FNYEAQ (reference sequence). The CDR3 loop spans 13 amino acids. CDR3 bases: TGTGCTAGCAGCTTAGGAAGGAGCGATACGCAGTATTTT. Amino acids: CASSLGRSDTQYF. The variable domain in full, with the rest retrieved from reference TRBV7-7 and TRBJ2-3, is GAGVSQSPRYKVTKRGQDVTLRCDPISSHATLYWYQQALGQGPEFLTYFNYEAQPDKSGLPSDRFSAERPEGSISTLTIQRTEQRDSAMYRCASSLGRSDTQYFGPGTRLTVL.